The subject of this entry is one TCR beta chain. This record belongs to a study of blood T cell repertoires in COVID-19. In the study overall: Samples representing acute and convalescent COVID-19 were sourced from the United States, Italy and Spain.

The assay was immunoSEQ multiplex PCR, and TCRdb's table has in-frame clones only and misses some. Of 200,000 to 250,000 clones listed, roughly 80% are singletons. The CDR3 extends over 14 amino acids. Germline V gene sequence: CDR1 SGHTA, CDR2 FQGTGA. V shed 4 bases and J 3 bases; nucleotides not matched to a gene: 2. The receptor comes from a woman in her thirties who had recovered from COVID-19. The rearrangement links TRBV7-3 to TRBJ2-2; 7 positions agree with TRBD1. Sequencing was done on a sample of peripheral blood. In DNA form, the CDR3 reads TGTGCCAGCAGCTCCGGGACAGACACCGGGGAGCTGTTTTTT. Translated: CASSSGTDTGELFF.